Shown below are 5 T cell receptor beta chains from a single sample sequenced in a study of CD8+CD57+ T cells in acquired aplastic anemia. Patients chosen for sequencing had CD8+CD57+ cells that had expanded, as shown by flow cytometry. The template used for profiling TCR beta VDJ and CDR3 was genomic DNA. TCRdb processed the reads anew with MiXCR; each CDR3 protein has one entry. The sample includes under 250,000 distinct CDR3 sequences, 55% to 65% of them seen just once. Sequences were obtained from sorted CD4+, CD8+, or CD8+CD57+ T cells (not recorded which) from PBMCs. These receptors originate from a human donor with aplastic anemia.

The CDR3 is CSASRGGNTEAFF. The CDR3, as DNA: TGCAGTGCTAGTCGGGGAGGGAACACTGAAGCTTTCTTT. The V and J genes are TRBV20-1 and TRBJ1-1; D not certain. Looked up from germline, CDR1 is DFQATT and CDR2 is SNEGSKA (reference sequence). This CDR3 has 13 residues. V was clipped by 3 bases and J by 1 base, with 9 bases between them.

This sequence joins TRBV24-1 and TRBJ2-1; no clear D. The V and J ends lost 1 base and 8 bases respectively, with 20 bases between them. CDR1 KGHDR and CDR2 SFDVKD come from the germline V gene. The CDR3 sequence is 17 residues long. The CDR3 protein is CATSDLRGPGNEHEQFF. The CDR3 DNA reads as TGTGCCACCAGTGATTTAAGAGGCCCCGGCAATGAGCATGAGCAGTTCTTC.

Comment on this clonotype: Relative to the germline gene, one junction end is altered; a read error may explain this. The CDR3 reads CASSGRDSGELFF. The CDR3 DNA reads as TGCGCCAGCAGCGGCAGGGATTCCGGGGAGCTGTTTTTT. The genes are TRBV11-3 and TRBJ2-2; D may be TRBD1 or TRBD2 (5 bases each). There are 13 residues in the CDR3. Looked up from germline, CDR1 is SGHNT and CDR2 is YENEEA.

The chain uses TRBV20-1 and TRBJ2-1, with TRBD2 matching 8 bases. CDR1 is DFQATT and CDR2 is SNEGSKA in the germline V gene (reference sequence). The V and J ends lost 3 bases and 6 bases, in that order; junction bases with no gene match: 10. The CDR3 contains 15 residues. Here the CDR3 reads CSASRRGGGVNEQFF. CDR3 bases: TGCAGTGCTAGCCGACGGGGGGGAGGGGTCAATGAGCAGTTCTTC.

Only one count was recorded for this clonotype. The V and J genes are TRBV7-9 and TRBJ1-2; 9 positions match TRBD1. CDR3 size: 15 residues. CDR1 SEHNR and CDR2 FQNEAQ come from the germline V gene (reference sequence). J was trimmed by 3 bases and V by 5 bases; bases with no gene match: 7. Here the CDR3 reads CASSLRQGDDYGYTF. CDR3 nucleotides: TGTGCCAGCAGCCTAAGACAGGGGGATGACTATGGCTACACCTTC.